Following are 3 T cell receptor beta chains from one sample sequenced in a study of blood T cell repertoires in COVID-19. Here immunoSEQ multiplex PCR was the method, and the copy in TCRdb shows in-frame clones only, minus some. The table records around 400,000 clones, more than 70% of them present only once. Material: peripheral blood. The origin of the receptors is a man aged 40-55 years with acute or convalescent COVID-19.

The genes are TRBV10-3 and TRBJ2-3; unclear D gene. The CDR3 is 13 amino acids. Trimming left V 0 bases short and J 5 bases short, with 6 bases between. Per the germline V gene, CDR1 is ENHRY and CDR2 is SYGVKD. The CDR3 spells CAISESQIDTQYF. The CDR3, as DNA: TGTGCCATCAGTGAGTCCCAGATAGATACGCAGTATTTT.

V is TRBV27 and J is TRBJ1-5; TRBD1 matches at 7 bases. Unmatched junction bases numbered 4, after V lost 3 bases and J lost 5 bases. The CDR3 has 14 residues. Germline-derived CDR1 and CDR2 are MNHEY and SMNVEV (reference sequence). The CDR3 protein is CASSLTGLHQPQHF. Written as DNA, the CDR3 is TGTGCCAGCAGTTTGACAGGGCTCCATCAGCCCCAGCATTTT.

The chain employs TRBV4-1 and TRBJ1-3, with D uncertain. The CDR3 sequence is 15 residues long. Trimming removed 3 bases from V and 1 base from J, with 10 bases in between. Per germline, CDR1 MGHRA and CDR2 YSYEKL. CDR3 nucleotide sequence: TGCGCCAGCAGCCAGGGCCCAGTATCTGGAAACACCATATATTTT. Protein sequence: CASSQGPVSGNTIYF.